The 2 T cell receptor beta chains listed next were all sequenced from one sample in a study of blood T cells in healthy people across ages. Sample-barcoded 5' priming and a J-beta primer mix drove a second PCR of about 6 to 12 cycles. TCRdb independently ran MiXCR on the 5' RACE reads; one entry per CDR3 protein. The table records roughly 730,000 distinct CDR3 sequences, roughly 50% of them present only once. The sequencing sample was made of blood. Source of these receptors: a man aged 40-55 years in good health.

The chain couples TRBV5-4 to TRBJ2-5; TRBD1 is a possible D gene (5 bases). V dropped 1 base and J dropped 2 bases, with 9 bases sitting between them. The CDR3 loop spans 14 amino acids. CDR1 is SGHNT and CDR2 is YYREEE in the germline V gene (reference sequence). CDR3 sequence: CASSLSNRQETQYF. CDR3 DNA sequence: TGTGCCAGCAGCTTGTCCAACAGGCAAGAGACCCAGTACTTC.

The V call is TRBV6-1, the J call TRBJ2-7, with TRBD1 identical over 9 bases. The J call may be mistaken, given a closer DNA end match to TRBJ2-5. Germline V gene data show CDR1 as MNHNS and CDR2 as SASEGT. This CDR3 comprises 13 residues. CDR3 loop: CAGQGQVGETQYF. CDR3 in DNA: TGTGCCGGACAGGGGCAGGTAGGAGAGACCCAGTACTTC.